This T cell receptor beta chain appears in the sequencing data of a study of shared clonotypes between healthy human individuals. This CDR3 has 11 residues. The germline V gene has CDR1 GTSNPN and CDR2 SVGIG (reference sequence). V was shortened by 1 base and J by 7 bases, with 8 bases between the two germline ends. Naive CD8 populations comprised CD45RO-negative cells positively selected for CCR7, excluding terminally differentiated effector memory CD45RA+ cells. Those who donated, Caucasian adults without exception, all lived in Nashville, Tennessee. Generated by immunoSEQ multiplex PCR, the TCRdb table keeps only in-frame clones and is missing some. The sample holds 550,000 to 750,000 clones, around 95% seen once.

Sequenced material: naive CD8+ T cells sorted from blood. The sequence came from a woman aged 25 to 45 in good health. The chain uses TRBV30 and TRBJ2-7; possibly TRBD2 for D (6 bases). The CDR3 coding sequence is TGTGCCTGGAGTGAGACTAGTGAGCAGTACTTC. Amino acid sequence: CAWSETSEQYF.